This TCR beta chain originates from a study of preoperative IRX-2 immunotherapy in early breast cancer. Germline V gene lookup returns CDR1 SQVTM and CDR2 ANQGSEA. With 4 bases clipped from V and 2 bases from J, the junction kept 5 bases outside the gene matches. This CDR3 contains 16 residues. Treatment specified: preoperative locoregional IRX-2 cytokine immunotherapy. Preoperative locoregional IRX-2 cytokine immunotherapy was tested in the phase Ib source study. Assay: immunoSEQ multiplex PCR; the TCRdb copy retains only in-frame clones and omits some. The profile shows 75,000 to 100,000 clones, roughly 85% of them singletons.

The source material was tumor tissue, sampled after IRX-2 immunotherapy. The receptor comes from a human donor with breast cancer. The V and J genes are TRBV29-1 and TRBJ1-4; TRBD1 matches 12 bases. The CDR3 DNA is TGCAGCGTTGCGGGACAGGGGGCTTTCACTAATGAAAAACTGTTTTTT. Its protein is CSVAGQGAFTNEKLFF.